The 7 T cell receptor beta chains in this list originate from one sample, sequenced in a study of blood T cell repertoires in COVID-19. Data came from immunoSEQ multiplex PCR; TCRdb stores just in-frame clones and leaves some out. The sample has tens of thousands of clones, more than 75% seen once. Sequences were obtained from peripheral blood. The receptors stem from a man in his 70s with active or convalescent COVID-19.

The rearrangement uses TRBV2 and TRBJ2-7; a weak D match, TRBD2 (5 bases). V lost 7 bases and J lost 0, with 10 bases in between. The CDR3 has 13 residues. Germline CDR1 is SNHLY and CDR2 is FYNNEI. The CDR3 protein is CASKRLLSYEQYF. CDR3 DNA: TGTGCCAGCAAACGACTACTCTCCTACGAGCAGTACTTC.

This chain uses TRBV19 with TRBJ2-7, with TRBD2 as a possible D gene (6 bases). The CDR3 spans 14 residues. Germline values: CDR1 LNHDA, CDR2 SQIVND (reference sequence). The V end was cut by 4 bases, the J end by 5 bases, with 15 bases between. The CDR3 reads CASSKVRRGDEQYF. As DNA, the CDR3 is TGTGCCAGTAGTAAGGTACGGCGGGGTGACGAGCAGTACTTC.

This clone came up once. The gene calls are TRBV7-2 and TRBJ1-1; D not certain. CDR3 length: 16 amino acids. From germline, CDR1 is SGHTA and CDR2 FQGNSA. The ends were cut back, 0 bases at V and 0 bases at J, with 11 bases in the middle. The CDR3 nucleotides read TGTGCCAGCAGCTTAGCTAGTCCCACGGTGAACACTGAAGCTTTCTTT. It specifies CASSLASPTVNTEAFF.

This rearrangement joins TRBV7-9 to TRBJ1-2; D gene ambiguous. Looked up from germline, CDR1 is SEHNR and CDR2 is FQNEAQ (reference sequence). CDR3 length: 12 residues. V lost 5 bases and J 2 bases, leaving 6 bases between the germline ends. The CDR3 protein is CASSPSNYGYTF. CDR3 bases: TGTGCCAGCAGCCCCTCGAACTATGGCTACACCTTC.

This clone was recorded once. The CDR3 reads CASSNLAGGQDTQYF. For the CDR3, the DNA is TGTGCCAGCAGTAACCTAGCGGGAGGACAAGATACGCAGTATTTT. The rearrangement joins TRBV6-5 to TRBJ2-3; 11 nucleotides agree with TRBD2. The CDR3 runs 15 residues. The germline CDR1 and CDR2 sequences are MNHEY and SVGAGI. V shed 5 bases and J 5 bases; nucleotides not matched to a gene: 6.

The V and J genes are TRBV19 and TRBJ2-6, with 9 bases lining up with TRBD1. CDR1 and CDR2 (germline): LNHDA, SQIVND (reference sequence). The ends lost 6 bases at V and 7 bases at J; junction bases unmatched: 10. The CDR3 totals 16 residues. The CDR3 DNA is TGTGCCAGTAGGGCACCGGGACAGGGAAATGCCAACGTCCTGACTTTC. As protein: CASRAPGQGNANVLTF.

The rearrangement links TRBV28 to TRBJ1-5, with 9 bases fitting TRBD1. The CDR3 is 15 amino acids. Trimming took 4 bases from V and 6 from J; bases not matched to a gene: 7. The germline CDR1 and CDR2 sequences are MDHEN and SYDVKM. The chain's CDR3 is CASSSAGTGSQPQHF. The CDR3 DNA is TGTGCCAGCAGTTCCGCCGGGACAGGGAGTCAGCCCCAGCATTTT.